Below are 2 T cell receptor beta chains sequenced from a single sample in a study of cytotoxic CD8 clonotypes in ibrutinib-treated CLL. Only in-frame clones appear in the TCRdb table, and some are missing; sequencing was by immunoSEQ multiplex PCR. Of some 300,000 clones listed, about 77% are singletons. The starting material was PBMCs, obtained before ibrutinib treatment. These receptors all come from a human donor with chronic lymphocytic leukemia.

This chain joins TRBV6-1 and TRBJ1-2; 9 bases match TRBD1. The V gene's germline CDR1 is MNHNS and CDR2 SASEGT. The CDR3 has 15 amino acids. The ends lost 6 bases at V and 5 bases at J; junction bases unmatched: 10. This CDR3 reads CASRHTGTGNYGYTF. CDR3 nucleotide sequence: TGTGCCAGCAGACACACCGGGACAGGGAATTATGGCTACACCTTC.

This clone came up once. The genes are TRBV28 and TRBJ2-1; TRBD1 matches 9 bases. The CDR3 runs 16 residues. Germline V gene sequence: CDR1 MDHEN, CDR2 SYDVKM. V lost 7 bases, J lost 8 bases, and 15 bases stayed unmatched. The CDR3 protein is CASTNMGTGWLDEQFF. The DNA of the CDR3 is TGTGCCAGCACCAACATGGGGACAGGGTGGCTCGATGAGCAGTTCTTC.